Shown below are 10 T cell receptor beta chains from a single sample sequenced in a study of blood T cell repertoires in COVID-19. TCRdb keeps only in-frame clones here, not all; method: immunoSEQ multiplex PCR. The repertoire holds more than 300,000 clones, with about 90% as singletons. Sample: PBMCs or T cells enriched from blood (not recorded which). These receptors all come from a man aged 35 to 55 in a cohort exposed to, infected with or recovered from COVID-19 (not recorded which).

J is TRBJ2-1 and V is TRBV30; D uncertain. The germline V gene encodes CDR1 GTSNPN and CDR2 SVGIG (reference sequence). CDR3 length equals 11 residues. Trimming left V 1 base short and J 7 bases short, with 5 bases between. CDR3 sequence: CAWSALNEQFF. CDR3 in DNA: TGTGCCTGGAGTGCCTTGAATGAGCAGTTCTTC.

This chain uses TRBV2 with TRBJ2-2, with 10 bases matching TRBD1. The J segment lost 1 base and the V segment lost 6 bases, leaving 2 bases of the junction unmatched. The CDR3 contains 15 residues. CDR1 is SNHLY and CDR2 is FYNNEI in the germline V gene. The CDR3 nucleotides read TGTGCCAGCAGGGGACAGGGGAGGAACACCGGGGAGCTGTTTTTT. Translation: CASRGQGRNTGELFF.

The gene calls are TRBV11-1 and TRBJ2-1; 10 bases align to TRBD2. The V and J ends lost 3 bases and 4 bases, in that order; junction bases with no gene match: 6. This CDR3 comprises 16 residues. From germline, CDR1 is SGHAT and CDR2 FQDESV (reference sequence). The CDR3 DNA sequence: TGTGCCAGCAGCTTGAGGACTAGCGGAAAATACAATGAGCAGTTCTTC. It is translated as CASSLRTSGKYNEQFF. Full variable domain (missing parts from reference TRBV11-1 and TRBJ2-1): EAEVAQSPRYKITEKSQAVAFWCDPISGHATLYWYRQILGQGPELLVQFQDESVVDDSQLPKDRFSAERLKGVDSTLKIQPAELGDSAMYLCASSLRTSGKYNEQFFGPGTRLTVL.

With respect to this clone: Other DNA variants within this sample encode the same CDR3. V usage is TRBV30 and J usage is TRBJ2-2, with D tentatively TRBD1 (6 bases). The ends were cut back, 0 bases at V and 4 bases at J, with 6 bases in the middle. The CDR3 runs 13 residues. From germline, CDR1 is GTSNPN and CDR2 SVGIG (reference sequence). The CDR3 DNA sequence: TGTGCCTGGAGTGTAGGGGGCACCGGGGAGCTGTTTTTT. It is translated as CAWSVGGTGELFF. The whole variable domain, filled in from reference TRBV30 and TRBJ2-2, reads SQTIHQWPATLVQPVGSPLSLECTVEGTSNPNLYWYRQAAGRGLQLLFYSVGIGQISSEVPQNLSASRPQDRQFILSSKKLLLSDSGFYLCAWSVGGTGELFFGEGSRLTVL.

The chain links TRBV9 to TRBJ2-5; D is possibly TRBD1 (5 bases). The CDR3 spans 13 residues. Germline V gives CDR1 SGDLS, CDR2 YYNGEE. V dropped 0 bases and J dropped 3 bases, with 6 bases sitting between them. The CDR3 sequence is CASSVGTKETQYF. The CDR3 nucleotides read TGTGCCAGCAGCGTAGGGACAAAAGAGACCCAGTACTTC.

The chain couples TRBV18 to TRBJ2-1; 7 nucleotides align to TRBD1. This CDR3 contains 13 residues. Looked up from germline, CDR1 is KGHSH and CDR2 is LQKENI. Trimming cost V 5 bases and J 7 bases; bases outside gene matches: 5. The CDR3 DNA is TGTGCCAGCTCAAGGGACAGCTTAAATGAGCAGTTCTTC. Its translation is CASSRDSLNEQFF.

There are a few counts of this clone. In DNA form, the CDR3 reads TGTGCCAGCAGTTTAGAGGTGAACACTGAAGCTTTCTTT. It specifies CASSLEVNTEAFF. The chain combines TRBV28 with TRBJ1-1; D unresolved. V was trimmed by 2 bases and J by 0 bases, leaving 4 bases between them. From germline, CDR1 is MDHEN and CDR2 SYDVKM. This CDR3 contains 13 residues.

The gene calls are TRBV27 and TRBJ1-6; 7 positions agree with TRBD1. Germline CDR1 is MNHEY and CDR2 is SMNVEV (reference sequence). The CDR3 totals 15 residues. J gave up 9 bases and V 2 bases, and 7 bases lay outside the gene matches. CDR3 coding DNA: TGTGCCAGCAGTTTAGGGACAGTTGACATTTCACCCCTCCACTTT. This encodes CASSLGTVDISPLHF.

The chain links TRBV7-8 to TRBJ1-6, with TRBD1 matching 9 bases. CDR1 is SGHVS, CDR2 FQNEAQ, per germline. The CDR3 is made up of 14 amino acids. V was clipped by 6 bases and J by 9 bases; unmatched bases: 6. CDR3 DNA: TGTGCCAGCAGGACCGGGACAGGGTTTTCACCCCTCCACTTT. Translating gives CASRTGTGFSPLHF.

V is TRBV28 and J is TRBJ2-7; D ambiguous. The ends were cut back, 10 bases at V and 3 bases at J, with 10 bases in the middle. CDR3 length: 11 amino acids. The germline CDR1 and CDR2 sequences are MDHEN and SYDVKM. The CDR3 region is CATDSVYEQYF. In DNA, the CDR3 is TGTGCCACCGACTCCGTCTACGAGCAGTACTTC.